This T cell receptor (beta chain) stems from a study of metastatic and nonmetastatic thyroid tumors. About the study: Repertoires were compared across blood and tumor or nodule tissue from malignant and benign thyroid patients.

V was pared by 7 bases and J by 0 bases, with 13 bases between. The CDR3 totals 15 residues. Germline lookup yields CDR1 MDHEN and CDR2 SYDVKM. This clone appeared a few times. Antigen unknown. Until they underwent thyroid surgery, no patient had received any treatment. Findings of the study overall: For both blood and tumor, malignant thyroid tumors reportedly showed significantly higher TCR beta diversity than benign nodules did.

Per the authors' pipeline: Variation in CDR3 across clinicopathological groups served as the basis for constructing a distant-metastasis classifier in papillary thyroid cancer. TCRdb reprocessed the PCR reads using MiXCR. In this record, the V and J calls reflect TCRdb's handling and not the investigators' own analysis. The sample lists more than 30,000 clones; roughly a fifth were seen once. The rearrangement uses TRBV28 and TRBJ2-1, with D possibly being TRBD1 (5 bases). Input material: blood. The clonotype comes from a female donor with papillary thyroid cancer or a benign thyroid nodule (not recorded which). Some clones in this sample may be carry-over from other donors' samples. The CDR3 protein is CASKSAGYSYNEQFF. DNA for the CDR3: TGTGCCAGCAAGTCGGCAGGGTACTCCTACAATGAGCAGTTCTTC. The full variable domain, in which reference TRBV28 and TRBJ2-1 provide the parts outside the CDR3, is DVKVTQSSRYLVKRTGEKVFLECVQDMDHENMFWYRQDPGLGLRLIYFSYDVKMKEKGDIPEGYSVSREKKERFSLILESASTNQTSMYLCASKSAGYSYNEQFFGPGTRLTVL.